This TCR beta chain appears in the sequencing data of a study of T cell repertoires in aging, cancer and after chemotherapy. Multiplex touch-down PCR with TRB-A/B primers amplified rearranged V-D-J TRB sequences. TCRdb re-called the multiplex PCR reads with MiXCR, one entry per CDR3 protein. The sample lists 1,500 to 2,000 distinct CDR3 sequences, 21% occurring once. CDR3 size: 14 residues. Between the trimmed V and J ends, which lost 3 bases and 4 bases, there was a span of 9 bases. CDR1 SNHLY and CDR2 FYNNEI come from the germline V gene. Amplification of TCR beta used genomic DNA extracted from peripheral blood. This clonotype was counted a few times.

The chain joins TRBV2 to TRBJ2-2; a weak D match, TRBD2 (5 bases). This receptor was obtained from a human donor with a blood cancer. Sequenced sample: blood. In DNA form, the CDR3 reads TGTGCCAGCAGTGACCTGAGCGGCACCGGGGAGCTGTTTTTT. Encoded protein: CASSDLSGTGELFF.